This TCR beta chain was identified during a study of metastatic and nonmetastatic thyroid tumors. This clone turned up a few times. Prior to thyroid surgery, none of the patients had received any treatment. From germline, CDR1 is MDHEN and CDR2 SYDVKM. The CDR3 contains 15 residues. The V end was cut by 5 bases, the J end by 5 bases, with 19 bases between. Via MiXCR, TCRdb re-called the PCR reads. Among 9,400 or so clones listed, 30% to 40% were seen once. The specimen was adjacent normal tissue. J is TRBJ2-7 and V is TRBV28; D might be TRBD1 (7 bases). The clonotype was recovered from a female donor with papillary thyroid cancer or a benign thyroid nodule (not recorded which). Some clones in this sample may be carry-over from other donors' samples. Written as DNA, the CDR3 is TGTGCCAGCAGTATAGCGGACAGGCTTCGCGACGAGCAGTACTTC. Translated, it gives CASSIADRLRDEQYF.